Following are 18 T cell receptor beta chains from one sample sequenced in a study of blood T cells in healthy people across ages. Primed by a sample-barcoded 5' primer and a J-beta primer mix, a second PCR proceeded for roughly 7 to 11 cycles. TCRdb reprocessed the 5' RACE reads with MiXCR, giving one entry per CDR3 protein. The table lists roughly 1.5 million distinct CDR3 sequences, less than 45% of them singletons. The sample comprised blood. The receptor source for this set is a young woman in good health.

The CDR3 loop is CASSPGRGAFF. The CDR3 DNA reads as TGTGCCAGCAGTCCAGGGAGGGGGGCTTTCTTT. V and J are TRBV25-1 and TRBJ1-1; the D gene is possibly TRBD1 (6 bases). Per germline, CDR1 MGHDK and CDR2 SYGVNS. V lost 5 bases to trimming and J lost 11 bases, with 12 bases between them. The CDR3 is 11 residues long.

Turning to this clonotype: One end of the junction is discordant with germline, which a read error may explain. The CDR3 DNA reads TGTGCCAGCAGCTCCCCGAAAGACTATGGCCACACCTTC. Protein sequence: CASSSPKDYGHTF. The chain links TRBV7-9 to TRBJ1-2; D is unclear. Germline values: CDR1 SEHNR, CDR2 FQNEAQ (reference sequence). The CDR3 runs to 13 residues.

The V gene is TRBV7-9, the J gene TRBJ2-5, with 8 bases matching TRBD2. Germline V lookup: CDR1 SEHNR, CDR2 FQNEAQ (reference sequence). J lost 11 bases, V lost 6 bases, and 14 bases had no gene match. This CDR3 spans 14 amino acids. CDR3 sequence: CASSTSGYYNEQYF. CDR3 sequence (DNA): TGTGCCAGCAGTACTAGCGGATATTACAATGAGCAGTACTTC.

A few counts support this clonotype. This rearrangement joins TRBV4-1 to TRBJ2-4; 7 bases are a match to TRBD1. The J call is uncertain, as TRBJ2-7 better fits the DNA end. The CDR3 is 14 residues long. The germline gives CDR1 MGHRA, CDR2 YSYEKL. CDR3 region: CASSQAGQQYEQYF. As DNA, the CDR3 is TGCGCCAGCAGCCAAGCGGGACAGCAATACGAGCAGTACTTC.

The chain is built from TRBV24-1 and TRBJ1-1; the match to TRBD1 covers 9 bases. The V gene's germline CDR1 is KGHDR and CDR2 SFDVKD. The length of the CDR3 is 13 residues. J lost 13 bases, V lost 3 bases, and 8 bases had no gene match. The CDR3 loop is CATSDTGTGKVFF. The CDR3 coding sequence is TGTGCCACCAGTGATACCGGGACAGGGAAGGTTTTCTTT.

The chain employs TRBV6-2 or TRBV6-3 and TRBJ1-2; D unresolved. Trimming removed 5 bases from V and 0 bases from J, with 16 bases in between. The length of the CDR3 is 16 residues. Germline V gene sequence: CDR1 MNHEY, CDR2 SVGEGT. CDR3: CASSRAQALTNYGYTF. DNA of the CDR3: TGTGCCAGCAGTAGGGCCCAGGCCCTCACTAACTATGGCTACACCTTC.

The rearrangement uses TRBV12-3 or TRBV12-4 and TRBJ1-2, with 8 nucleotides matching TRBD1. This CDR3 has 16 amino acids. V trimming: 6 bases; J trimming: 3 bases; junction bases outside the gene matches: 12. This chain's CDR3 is CASSQGAHGQHYGYTF. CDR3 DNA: TGTGCCAGCAGCCAGGGGGCGCATGGCCAACACTATGGCTACACCTTC.

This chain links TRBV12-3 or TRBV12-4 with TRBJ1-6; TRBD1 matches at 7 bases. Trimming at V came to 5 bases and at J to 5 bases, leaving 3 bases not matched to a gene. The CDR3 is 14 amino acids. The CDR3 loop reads CASSAQGDNSPLHF. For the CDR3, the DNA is TGTGCCAGCAGTGCCCAGGGGGATAATTCACCCCTCCACTTT.

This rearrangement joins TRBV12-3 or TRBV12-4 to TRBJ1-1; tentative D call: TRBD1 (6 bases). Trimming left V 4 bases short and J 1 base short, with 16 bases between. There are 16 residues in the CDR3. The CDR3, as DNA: TGTGCCAGCAGTTCTTGGGGAGGAGGGGGGAACACTGAAGCTTTCTTT. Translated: CASSSWGGGGNTEAFF.

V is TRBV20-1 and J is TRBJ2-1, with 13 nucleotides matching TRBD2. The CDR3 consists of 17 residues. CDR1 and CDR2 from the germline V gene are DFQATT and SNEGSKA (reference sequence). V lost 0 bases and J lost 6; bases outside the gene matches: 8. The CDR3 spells CSARERLAGGVTNEQFF. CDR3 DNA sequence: TGCAGTGCTAGAGAACGACTAGCGGGAGGAGTTACCAATGAGCAGTTCTTC.

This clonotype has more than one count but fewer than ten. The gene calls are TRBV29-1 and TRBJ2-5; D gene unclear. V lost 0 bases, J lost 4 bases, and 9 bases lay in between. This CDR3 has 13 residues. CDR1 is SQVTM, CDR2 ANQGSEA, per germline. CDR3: CSVEEGWGETQYF. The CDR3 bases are TGCAGCGTTGAAGAGGGCTGGGGAGAGACCCAGTACTTC.

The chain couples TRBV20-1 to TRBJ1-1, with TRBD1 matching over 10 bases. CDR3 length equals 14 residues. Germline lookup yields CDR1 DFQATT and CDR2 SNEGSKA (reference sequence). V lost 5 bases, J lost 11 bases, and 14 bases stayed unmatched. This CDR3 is CSAPLDRGPDWAFF. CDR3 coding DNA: TGCAGTGCTCCCCTCGACAGGGGGCCGGATTGGGCTTTCTTT.

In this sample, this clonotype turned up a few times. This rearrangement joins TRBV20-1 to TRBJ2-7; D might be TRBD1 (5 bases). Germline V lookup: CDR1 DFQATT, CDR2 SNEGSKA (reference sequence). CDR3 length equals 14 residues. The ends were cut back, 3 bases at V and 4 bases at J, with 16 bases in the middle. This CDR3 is CSARDPHTGYEQYF. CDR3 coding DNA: TGCAGTGCTAGGGATCCTCACACAGGATACGAGCAGTACTTC.

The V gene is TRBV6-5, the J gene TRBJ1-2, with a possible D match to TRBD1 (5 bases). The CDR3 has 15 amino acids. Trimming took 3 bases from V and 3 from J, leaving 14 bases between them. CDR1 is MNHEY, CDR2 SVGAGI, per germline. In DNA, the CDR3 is TGTGCCAGCAGTTATCTGGGGGTGAGGGACTATGGCTACACCTTC. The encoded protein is CASSYLGVRDYGYTF.

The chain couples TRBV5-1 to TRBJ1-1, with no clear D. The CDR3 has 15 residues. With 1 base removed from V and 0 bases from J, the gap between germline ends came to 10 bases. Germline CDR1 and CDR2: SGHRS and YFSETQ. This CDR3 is CASSLRQAMNTEAFF. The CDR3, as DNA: TGCGCCAGCAGCTTGCGGCAGGCCATGAACACTGAAGCTTTCTTT. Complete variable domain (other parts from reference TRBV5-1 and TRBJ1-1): KAGVTQTPRYLIKTRGQQVTLSCSPISGHRSVSWYQQTPGQGLQFLFEYFSETQRNKGNFPGRFSGRQFSNSRSEMNVSTLELGDSALYLCASSLRQAMNTEAFFGQGTRLTVV.

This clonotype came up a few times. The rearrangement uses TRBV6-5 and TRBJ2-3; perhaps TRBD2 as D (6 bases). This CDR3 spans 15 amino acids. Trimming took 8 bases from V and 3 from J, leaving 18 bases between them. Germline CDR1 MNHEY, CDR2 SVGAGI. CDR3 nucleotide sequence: TGTGCCAGCGAAAAATCGGGACTGGAAACAGATACGCAGTATTTT. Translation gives CASEKSGLETDTQYF.

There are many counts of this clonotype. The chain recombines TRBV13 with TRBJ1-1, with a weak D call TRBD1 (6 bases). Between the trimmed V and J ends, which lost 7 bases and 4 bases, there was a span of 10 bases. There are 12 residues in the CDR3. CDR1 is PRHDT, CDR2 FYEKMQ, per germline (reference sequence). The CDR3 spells CASNVGGTEAFF. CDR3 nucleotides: TGTGCCAGCAACGTAGGGGGCACTGAAGCTTTCTTT. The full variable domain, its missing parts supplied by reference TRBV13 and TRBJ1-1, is AAGVIQSPRHLIKEKRETATLKCYPIPRHDTVYWYQQGPGQDPQFLISFYEKMQSDKGSIPDRFSAQQFSDYHSELNMSSLELGDSALYFCASNVGGTEAFFGQGTRLTVV.

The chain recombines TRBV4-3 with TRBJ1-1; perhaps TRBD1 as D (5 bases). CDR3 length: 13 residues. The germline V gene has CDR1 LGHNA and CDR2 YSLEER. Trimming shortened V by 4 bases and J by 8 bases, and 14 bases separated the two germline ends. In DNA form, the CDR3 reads TGCGCCAGCAGCCCCCTGGACGGGGACGAAGCTTTCTTT. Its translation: CASSPLDGDEAFF.